This T cell receptor (beta chain) was profiled in a study of blood T cell repertoires in COVID-19. About the study: The United States, Italy and Spain were the sources of the acute and convalescent COVID-19 samples. The analysed material was cDNA or gDNA that came from T cells, B-cell-depleted T cells, or PBMCs.

Trimming took 3 bases from V and 8 from J, leaving 13 bases between them. Germline CDR1 LNHNV, CDR2 YYDKDF (reference sequence). The CDR3 runs to 14 residues. Study processing details: How many nucleated cells were present was estimated from reference gene primer amplification. Here immunoSEQ multiplex PCR was the method, and the copy in TCRdb shows in-frame clones only, minus some. V and J calls and clone size are as listed in that table; D and trimming were resolved from the DNA. The data show roughly 160,000 clones, roughly 86% seen once. This TCR was sampled from a woman aged 55-69 years who had recovered from COVID-19. The sequenced sample consisted of peripheral blood. The J gene is TRBJ1-4, the V gene TRBV15, with D perhaps matching TRBD1 (5 bases). CDR3 sequence reads: CATSRIQVQEKLFF. The CDR3 DNA is TGTGCCACCAGCAGGATACAGGTTCAGGAAAAACTGTTTTTT.